The sequence of this T cell receptor (beta chain) was determined in a study of blood T cells in healthy people across ages. General study results and limits: The study lacked donor CMV status, which possibly confounded expanded clonotype changes. A strong correlation between TCR beta diversity and naive T cell percentage was seen.

A word on this clonotype: Its specificity is not known.

Then a second PCR, running roughly 7 to 11 cycles, was carried out with a sample-barcoded 5' primer and a J-beta primer mix. All samples yielded 2.5 million or more CDR3-containing paired-end reads. TCRdb re-called the 5' RACE reads with MiXCR, one entry per CDR3 protein. The sample yields hundreds of thousands of distinct CDR3 sequences, roughly 50% seen once. J gave up 1 base and V 5 bases, and 4 bases lay outside the gene matches. The CDR3 is made up of 15 amino acids. The chain employs TRBV12-3 or TRBV12-4 and TRBJ2-1, with TRBD1 identical over 8 bases. The sequenced material came from blood. The source of this sequence is a middle-aged man in good health. CDR3 amino acids: CASSRRQGSYNEQFF. For the CDR3, the DNA is TGTGCCAGCAGTCGCCGACAGGGGTCCTACAATGAGCAGTTCTTC.